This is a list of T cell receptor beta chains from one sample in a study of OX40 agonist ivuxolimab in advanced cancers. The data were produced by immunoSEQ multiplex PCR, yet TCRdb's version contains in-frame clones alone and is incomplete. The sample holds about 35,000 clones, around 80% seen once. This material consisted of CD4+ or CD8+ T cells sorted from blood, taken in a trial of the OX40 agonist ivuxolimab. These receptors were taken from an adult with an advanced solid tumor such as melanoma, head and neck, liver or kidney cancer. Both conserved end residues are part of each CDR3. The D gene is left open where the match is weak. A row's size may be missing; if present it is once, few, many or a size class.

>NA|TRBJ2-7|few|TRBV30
TGTGCCTGGAGTTGGAGCACAGCCTACGAGCAGTACTTC
CAWSWSTAYEQYF
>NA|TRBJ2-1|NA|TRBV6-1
TGTGCCAGCAGTGGAGGGACCACCGGTCCTTACAATGAGCAGTTCTTC
CASSGGTTGPYNEQFF
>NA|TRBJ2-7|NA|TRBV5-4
TGTGCCAGCAGCCGACAGTCAGACGACTCCTACGAGCAGTACTTC
CASSRQSDDSYEQYF
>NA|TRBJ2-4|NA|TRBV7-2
TGTGCCAGCAGCTTTGACTACGCCAAAAACATTCAGTACTTC
CASSFDYAKNIQYF
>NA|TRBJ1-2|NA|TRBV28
TGTGCCAGCAGTCACGGGGGCGTGATCTATGGCTACACCTTC
CASSHGGVIYGYTF
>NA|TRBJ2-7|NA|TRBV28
TGTGCCAGCAGAAAGGGGTGGACGGAGCAGTACTTC
CASRKGWTEQYF
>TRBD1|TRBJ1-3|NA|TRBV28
TGTGCCAGCAGTTTGGACAGGGCACTGGCAAACACCATATATTTT
CASSLDRALANTIYF
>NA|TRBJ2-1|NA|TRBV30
TGTGCCTGGAGTCTCTGGGGGGCCTCCTACAATGAGCAGTTCTTC
CAWSLWGASYNEQFF
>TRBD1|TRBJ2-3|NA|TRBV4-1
TGCGCCAGCAGCCCCCCAGGGGGCTGGACAGATACGCAGTATTTT
CASSPPGGWTDTQYF
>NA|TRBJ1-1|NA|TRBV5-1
TGCGCCAGCAACCCGGACACAGTGAACACTGAAGCTTTCTTT
CASNPDTVNTEAFF
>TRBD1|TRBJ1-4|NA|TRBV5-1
TGCGCCAGCAGCCCGACAGGGGGAACTAATGAAAAACTGTTTTTT
CASSPTGGTNEKLFF
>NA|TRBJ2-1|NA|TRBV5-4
TGTGCCAGCAGCTCCAGCGGTTACAATGAGCAGTTCTTC
CASSSSGYNEQFF
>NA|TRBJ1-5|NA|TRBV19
TGTGCCAGTAGTATTCGGGGTCTGGAGCAGCCCCAGCATTTT
CASSIRGLEQPQHF
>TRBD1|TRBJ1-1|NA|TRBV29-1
TGCAGCGTTCTGACAGGGGAGAATGGAGCTTTCTTT
CSVLTGENGAFF
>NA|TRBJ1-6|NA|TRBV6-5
TGTGCCAGCAGTTTGTGGAAGGATAATTCACCCCTCCACTTT
CASSLWKDNSPLHF
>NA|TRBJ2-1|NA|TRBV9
TGTGCCAGCAGCGTAGCGGGGGGCGCTGGCAATGAGCAGTTCTTC
CASSVAGGAGNEQFF
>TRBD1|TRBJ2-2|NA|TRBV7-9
TGTGCCAGCAGCCCCCCGTTATTAAGGGGGCCGAACACCGGGGAGCTGTTTTTT
CASSPPLLRGPNTGELFF
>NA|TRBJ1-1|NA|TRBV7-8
TGTGCCAGCAGCTTAGTTGGGGGGATGAACACTGAAGCTTTCTTT
CASSLVGGMNTEAFF
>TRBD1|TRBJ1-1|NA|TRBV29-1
TGCAGCGTCAGAGGAGGACAGGGGGCTACAGCTTTCTTT
CSVRGGQGATAFF
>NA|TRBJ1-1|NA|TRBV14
TGTGCCAGCAGCCCAAACTCGGGAACTGAAGCTTTCTTT
CASSPNSGTEAFF
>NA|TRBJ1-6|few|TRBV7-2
TGTGCCAGCAGCTTAGCGGCAGGGACAAGCTCACCCCTCCACTTT
CASSLAAGTSSPLHF
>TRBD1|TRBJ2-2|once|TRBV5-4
TGTGCCAGCAGCCCCGGGACAGGTCCTTCCACCGGGGAGCTGTTTTTT
CASSPGTGPSTGELFF
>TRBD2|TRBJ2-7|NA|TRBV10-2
TGCGCCAGCAGAATGGGGGGACTAGCGCCTTCCTACGAGCAGTACTTC
CASRMGGLAPSYEQYF
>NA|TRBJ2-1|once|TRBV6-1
TGTGCCAGCACTCTCAGCGGCTACAATGAGCAGTTCTTC
CASTLSGYNEQFF
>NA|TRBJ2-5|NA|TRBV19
TGTGCCAGTAGTTCGGGTCAGGGAATCGGTCTGGAGACCCAGTACTTC
CASSSGQGIGLETQYF
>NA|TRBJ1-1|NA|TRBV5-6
TGTGCCAGCAGCTTGACAGTGAACACTGAAGCTTTCTTT
CASSLTVNTEAFF